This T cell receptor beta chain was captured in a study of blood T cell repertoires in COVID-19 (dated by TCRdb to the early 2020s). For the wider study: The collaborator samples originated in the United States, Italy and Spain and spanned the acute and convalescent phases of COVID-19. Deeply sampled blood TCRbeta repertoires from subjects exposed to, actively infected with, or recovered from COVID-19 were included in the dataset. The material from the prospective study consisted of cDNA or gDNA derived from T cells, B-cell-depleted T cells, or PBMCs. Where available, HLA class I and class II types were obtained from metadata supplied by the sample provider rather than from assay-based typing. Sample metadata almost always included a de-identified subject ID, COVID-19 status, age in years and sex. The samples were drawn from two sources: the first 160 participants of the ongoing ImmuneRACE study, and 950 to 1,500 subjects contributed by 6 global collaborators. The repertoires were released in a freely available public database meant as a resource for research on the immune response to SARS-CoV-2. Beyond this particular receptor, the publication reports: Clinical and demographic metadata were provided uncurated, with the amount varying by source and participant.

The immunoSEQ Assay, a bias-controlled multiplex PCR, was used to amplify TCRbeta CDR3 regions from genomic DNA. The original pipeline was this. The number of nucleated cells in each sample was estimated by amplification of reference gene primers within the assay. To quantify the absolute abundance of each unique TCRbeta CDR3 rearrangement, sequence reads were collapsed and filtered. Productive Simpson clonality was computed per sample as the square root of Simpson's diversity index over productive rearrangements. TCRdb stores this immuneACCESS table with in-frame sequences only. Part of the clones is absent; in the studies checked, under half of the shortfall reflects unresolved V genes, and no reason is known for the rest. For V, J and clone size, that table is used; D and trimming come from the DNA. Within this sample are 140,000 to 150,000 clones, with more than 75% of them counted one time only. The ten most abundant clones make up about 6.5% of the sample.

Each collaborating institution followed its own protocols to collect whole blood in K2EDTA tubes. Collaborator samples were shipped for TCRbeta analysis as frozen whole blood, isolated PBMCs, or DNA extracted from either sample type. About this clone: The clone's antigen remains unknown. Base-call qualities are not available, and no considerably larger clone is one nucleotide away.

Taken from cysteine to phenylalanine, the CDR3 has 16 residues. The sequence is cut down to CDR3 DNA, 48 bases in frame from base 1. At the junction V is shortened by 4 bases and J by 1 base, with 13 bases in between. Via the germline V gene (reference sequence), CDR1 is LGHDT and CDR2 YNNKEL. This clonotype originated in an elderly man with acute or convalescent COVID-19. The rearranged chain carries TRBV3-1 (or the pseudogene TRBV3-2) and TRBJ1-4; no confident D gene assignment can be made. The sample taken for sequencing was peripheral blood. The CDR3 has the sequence CASSLRGVLTNEKLFF. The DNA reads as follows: TGTGCCAGCAGCCTCCGGGGTGTACTAACTAATGAAAAACTGTTTTTT.